This T cell receptor beta chain originates from a study of blood T cell repertoires in COVID-19. Study-wide context: Both acute and convalescent COVID-19 samples were obtained from the United States, Italy and Spain. T cells, B-cell-depleted T cells, or PBMCs provided the cDNA or gDNA that served as material.

Repertoires were generated with immunoSEQ multiplex PCR, while TCRdb's copy carries only in-frame clones and drops some. The profile shows 150,000 or so clones, approximately 88% of them singletons. Germline V gene sequence: CDR1 KGHSH, CDR2 LQKENI. CDR3 length: 13 residues. V was pared by 0 bases and J by 2 bases, with 4 bases between. This receptor was obtained from a woman in her 50s with acute or convalescent COVID-19. This chain joins TRBV18 and TRBJ2-5; the D is unclear. Specimen: peripheral blood. The DNA for the CDR3 is TGTGCCAGCTCACCACCCAGTCAAGAGACCCAGTACTTC. Translated: CASSPPSQETQYF.